Listed here are 25 T cell receptor beta chains from one sample, sequenced in a study of T cell responses to AZD1222 COVID-19 vaccine. TCRdb's copy holds only in-frame clones and misses some; the assay was immunoSEQ multiplex PCR. Found here are 250,000 to 300,000 clones, around 93% of them singletons; the top ten hold approximately 0.52%. The material sequenced was peripheral blood, taken 28 days after the second AZD1222 dose. All receptors come from an adult who received the AZD1222 COVID-19 vaccine.

In its sample, this clone was seen once. The chain recombines TRBV24-1 with TRBJ1-2; a weak D match, TRBD1 (6 bases). The germline V gene has CDR1 KGHDR and CDR2 SFDVKD. V was clipped by 4 bases and J by 4 bases, with 12 bases between them. The CDR3 sequence is 14 residues long. CDR3 amino acids: CATSDPRTVYGYTF. DNA for the CDR3: TGTGCCACCAGTGACCCAAGGACAGTCTATGGCTACACCTTC.

Points on this clone: One end of the junction is discordant with germline, which a read error may explain. This chain links TRBV5-1 with TRBJ2-5, with 8 bases matching TRBD2. The CDR3 consists of 16 residues. The V gene's germline CDR1 is SGHRS and CDR2 YFSETQ. CDR3 DNA: TGCGCCACCAGCCAGGGAAGCGGGAGAGCGGGAGAGACCCAGTACTTC. Translating gives CATSQGSGRAGETQYF.

The chain combines TRBV5-1 with TRBJ1-6; 8 nucleotides match TRBD1. The CDR3 has 16 amino acids. From germline, CDR1 is SGHRS and CDR2 YFSETQ. Trimming took 1 base from V and 2 from J; bases not matched to a gene: 2. CDR3 residues: CASSLTGGTYNSPLHF. In nucleotides, the CDR3 is TGCGCCAGCAGCTTGACAGGGGGAACCTATAATTCACCCCTCCACTTT.

For this clone: This sample includes further DNA sequences coding for the same CDR3. The CDR3 is CASSLGSSYNSPLHF. CDR3 nucleotide sequence: TGTGCCAGCAGCCTAGGGAGCTCCTATAATTCACCCCTCCACTTT. This rearrangement joins TRBV7-9 to TRBJ1-6; D not certain. This CDR3 region has 15 residues. From germline, CDR1 is SEHNR and CDR2 FQNEAQ (reference sequence). V was pared by 5 bases and J by 0 bases, with 8 bases between.

The J gene is TRBJ2-7, the V gene TRBV28; D may be TRBD1 or TRBD2 (5 bases each). Germline loops: CDR1 MDHEN, CDR2 SYDVKM. V lost 6 bases and J lost 2, with 11 bases in between. CDR3 length: 13 amino acids. The CDR3 protein is CASRTGTPYEQYF. The CDR3 region has the DNA TGTGCCAGCAGAACCGGGACCCCCTACGAGCAGTACTTC.

Note on this clone: Other DNA sequences within the sample encode an identical CDR3. The genes are TRBV7-2 and TRBJ2-7; D gene unclear. The CDR3 spans 14 residues. Germline-derived CDR1 and CDR2 are SGHTA and FQGNSA. With 1 base removed from V and 0 bases from J, the gap between germline ends came to 7 bases. In DNA, the CDR3 is TGTGCCAGCAGCTTAGGTGTCCCCTCCTACGAGCAGTACTTC. Translation gives CASSLGVPSYEQYF.

V usage is TRBV21-1 and J usage is TRBJ2-7; the D call TRBD2 from the table was never checked on the DNA. TRBV21-1 is a recognized pseudogene. There are 11 residues in the CDR3. The CDR3 DNA is TGTGCCAGCAGCACCGCCGGGGATGAGTACTTC. This gives the protein CASSTAGDEYF.

The chain is built from TRBV29-1 and TRBJ2-1, with D perhaps matching TRBD2 (5 bases). Germline V gene data show CDR1 as SQVTM and CDR2 as ANQGSEA. The CDR3 extends over 13 amino acids. With 6 bases removed from V and 10 bases from J, the gap between germline ends came to 19 bases. Written as DNA, the CDR3 is TGCAGCGTCCTCCCGGCCGGGATCAGGGAGCAGTTCTTC. This translates into CSVLPAGIREQFF.

This rearrangement joins TRBV5-4 to TRBJ2-5; TRBD1 aligns across 9 bases. Germline lookup yields CDR1 SGHNT and CDR2 YYREEE (reference sequence). The CDR3 runs to 15 residues. V dropped 4 bases and J dropped 5; count of bases not matched to a gene: 9. The CDR3 nucleotides are TGTGCCAGCAGCCCGGTATACGGACAGGGGGAGACCCAGTACTTC. It translates to CASSPVYGQGETQYF.

The genes are TRBV7-9 and TRBJ2-2, with D unresolved. The CDR3 is 15 residues long. Germline CDR1 reads SEHNR; CDR2 reads FQNEAQ (reference sequence). Trimming shortened V by 2 bases and J by 8 bases, and 15 bases separated the two germline ends. CDR3 DNA sequence: TGTGCCAGCAGCTTAACAACAACTCGGAAAGGGGAGCTGTTTTTT. Its translation: CASSLTTTRKGELFF.

This rearrangement joins TRBV27 to TRBJ2-2, with D possibly TRBD2 on 5 matching bases. Germline V lookup: CDR1 MNHEY, CDR2 SMNVEV (reference sequence). There are 13 residues in the CDR3. V lost 5 bases and J 4 bases, leaving 8 bases between the germline ends. The CDR3 region is CASSNRGTGELFF. The CDR3, as DNA: TGTGCCAGCAGTAACCGGGGCACCGGGGAGCTGTTTTTT.

This chain links TRBV24-1 with TRBJ2-3, with a weak D call TRBD2 (6 bases). CDR3 size: 16 residues. Germline V gene sequence: CDR1 KGHDR, CDR2 SFDVKD. V lost 9 bases and J lost 2, with 20 bases in between. CDR3 bases: TGTGCCACCTCTGGGGGGACCCAGGTGGTCACAGATACGCAGTATTTT. This sequence encodes CATSGGTQVVTDTQYF.

CDR3: CASSVGRGDYEQYF. The DNA of the CDR3 is TGTGCCAGCAGCGTAGGGAGAGGGGACTACGAGCAGTACTTC. This chain links TRBV9 with TRBJ2-7; D possibly uses TRBD1 or TRBD2 (5 bases each). Germline V gives CDR1 SGDLS, CDR2 YYNGEE. This CDR3 spans 14 amino acids. Trimming removed 0 bases from V and 3 bases from J, with 10 bases in between. Drawing the rest from reference TRBV9 and TRBJ2-7, the complete variable domain is DSGVTQTPKHLITATGQRVTLRCSPRSGDLSVYWYQQSLDQGLQFLIQYYNGEERAKGNILERFSAQQFPDLHSELNLSSLELGDSALYFCASSVGRGDYEQYFGPGTRLTVT.

CDR3 DNA sequence: TGTGCCAGCAGTCCCCAGGGGAGGTCTGGAAACACCATATATTTT. Translation gives CASSPQGRSGNTIYF. The chain carries TRBV6-5 and TRBJ1-3, with a weak D call TRBD1 (6 bases). Germline V gene sequence: CDR1 MNHEY, CDR2 SVGAGI. V was clipped by 5 bases and J by 1 base, with 12 bases between them. This CDR3 spans 15 amino acids.

The CDR3, as DNA: TGTGCCAGCAGGCGGACGGGCACAGATACGCAGTATTTT. It yields the protein CASRRTGTDTQYF. The V gene is TRBV7-6, the J gene TRBJ2-3; D is uncertain. The CDR3 is 13 residues long. The germline V and J ends were trimmed by 6 bases and 1 base, with 8 bases remaining between them. Germline lookup yields CDR1 SGHVS and CDR2 FNYEAQ.

This sequence joins TRBV29-1 and TRBJ2-3; TRBD1 agrees at 7 bases. CDR1 and CDR2 (germline): SQVTM, ANQGSEA. V lost 6 bases, J lost 1 base, and 4 bases stayed unmatched. CDR3 length: 13 amino acids. CDR3 region: CSVTGPGTDTQYF. The DNA for the CDR3 is TGCAGCGTGACAGGGCCTGGCACAGATACGCAGTATTTT.

The V and J genes are TRBV19 and TRBJ1-6, with D possibly matching TRBD1 (6 bases). The CDR3 loop spans 15 amino acids. V lost 3 bases and J 9 bases, leaving 15 bases between the germline ends. Per germline, CDR1 LNHDA and CDR2 SQIVND (reference sequence). CDR3 sequence (DNA): TGTGCCAGTAGTATGAGGAGGGGGGGAGGTTCACCCCTCCACTTT. As protein: CASSMRRGGGSPLHF.

This chain uses TRBV5-6 with TRBJ1-5; maybe TRBD1 (5 bases). The CDR3 is 15 amino acids. The V end lost 4 bases, the J end lost 6 bases, and 17 bases lay between the germline ends. CDR1 and CDR2 (germline): SGHDT, YYEEEE. DNA of the CDR3: TGTGCCAGCAGCCCCGGGGGGGTGGTAAGTCAGCCCCAGCATTTT. This codes for CASSPGGVVSQPQHF.

This clone was seen once. For the CDR3, the DNA is TGTGCCAGCAGCTTGGAACAGGGGATCGGCGAGCAGTACTTC. It is translated as CASSLEQGIGEQYF. The chain is built from TRBV5-4 and TRBJ2-7, with TRBD1 identical over 7 bases. J was trimmed by 6 bases and V by 0 bases; bases with no gene match: 6. There are 14 residues in the CDR3. The germline gives CDR1 SGHNT, CDR2 YYREEE (reference sequence).

The chain carries TRBV29-1 and TRBJ1-2; D is perhaps TRBD1 (5 bases). Germline V gene sequence: CDR1 SQVTM, CDR2 ANQGSEA. V dropped 3 bases and J dropped 2 bases, with 7 bases sitting between them. The CDR3 covers 12 residues. The CDR3 DNA follows: TGCAGCGTTGAGGGACTCAACTATGGCTACACCTTC. It yields the protein CSVEGLNYGYTF.

The gene calls are TRBV5-6 and TRBJ1-1; 8 bases line up with TRBD1. The CDR3 covers 14 residues. Germline V gene sequence: CDR1 SGHDT, CDR2 YYEEEE. Unmatched junction bases numbered 8, after V lost 7 bases and J lost 3 bases. CDR3 sequence: CASGYQGADTEAFF. The DNA of the CDR3 is TGTGCCAGCGGATACCAGGGGGCGGACACTGAAGCTTTCTTT.

The gene calls are TRBV11-2 and TRBJ2-7; D is undetermined. CDR1 is SGHAT, CDR2 FQNNGV, per germline. CDR3 length: 11 amino acids. V was shortened by 1 base and J by 3 bases, with 1 base between the two germline ends. The CDR3, as DNA: TGTGCCAGCAGCTTAGTCTACGAGCAGTACTTC. Its protein product is CASSLVYEQYF.

The chain recombines TRBV6-2 or TRBV6-3 with TRBJ2-5; D is uncertain. V was trimmed by 0 bases and J by 5 bases, leaving 4 bases between them. The CDR3 is 12 amino acids. Looked up from germline, CDR1 is MNHEY and CDR2 is SVGEGT. The CDR3 DNA reads as TGTGCCAGCAGTTACTCTCCGGAGACCCAGTACTTC. Its translation: CASSYSPETQYF.

This rearrangement joins TRBV6-5 to TRBJ1-6; D is unresolved. The ends were cut back, 8 bases at V and 0 bases at J, with 11 bases in the middle. The CDR3 sequence is 15 residues long. Germline V lookup: CDR1 MNHEY, CDR2 SVGAGI. The CDR3 DNA reads as TGTGCCAGCGGGGATCCGGTCTCCTATAATTCACCCCTCCACTTT. Translated, it gives CASGDPVSYNSPLHF.

This chain connects TRBV6-6 to TRBJ2-5; D not resolved. V lost 4 bases, J lost 4 bases, and 10 bases lay in between. The CDR3 sequence is 13 residues long. Per the germline V gene, CDR1 is MNHNY and CDR2 is SVGAGI (reference sequence). CDR3 region: CASSLRRVETQYF. The CDR3 bases are TGTGCCAGCAGTTTGCGTCGAGTAGAGACCCAGTACTTC.